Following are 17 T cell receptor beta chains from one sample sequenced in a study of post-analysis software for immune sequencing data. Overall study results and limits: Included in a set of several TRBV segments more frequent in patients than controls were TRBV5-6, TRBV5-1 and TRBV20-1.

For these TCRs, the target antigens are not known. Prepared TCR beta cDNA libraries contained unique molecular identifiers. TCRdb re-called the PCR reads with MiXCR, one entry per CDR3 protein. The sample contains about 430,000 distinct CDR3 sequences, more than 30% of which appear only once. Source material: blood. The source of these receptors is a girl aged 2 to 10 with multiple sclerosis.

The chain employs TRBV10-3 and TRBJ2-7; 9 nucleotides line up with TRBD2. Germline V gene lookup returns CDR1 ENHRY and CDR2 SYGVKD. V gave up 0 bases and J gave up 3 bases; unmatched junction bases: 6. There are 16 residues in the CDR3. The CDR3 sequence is CAISESGVAGVYEQYF. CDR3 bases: TGTGCCATCAGTGAGTCGGGGGTAGCGGGAGTCTACGAGCAGTACTTC.

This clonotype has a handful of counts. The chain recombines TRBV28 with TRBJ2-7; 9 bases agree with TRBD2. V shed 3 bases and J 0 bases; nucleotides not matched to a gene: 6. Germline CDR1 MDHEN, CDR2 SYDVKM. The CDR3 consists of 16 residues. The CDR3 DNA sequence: TGTGCCAGCAGTTTTGGCCCTAGCGGGGCCTCCTACGAGCAGTACTTC. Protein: CASSFGPSGASYEQYF. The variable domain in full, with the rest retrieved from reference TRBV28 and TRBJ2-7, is DVKVTQSSRYLVKRTGEKVFLECVQDMDHENMFWYRQDPGLGLRLIYFSYDVKMKEKGDIPEGYSVSREKKERFSLILESASTNQTSMYLCASSFGPSGASYEQYFGPGTRLTVT.

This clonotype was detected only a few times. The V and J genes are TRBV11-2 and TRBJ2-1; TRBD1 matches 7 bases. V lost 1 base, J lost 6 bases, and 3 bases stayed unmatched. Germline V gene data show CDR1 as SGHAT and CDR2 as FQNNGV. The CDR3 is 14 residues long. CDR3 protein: CASSLAWDSNEQFF. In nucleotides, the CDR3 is TGTGCCAGCAGCTTAGCGTGGGACAGCAATGAGCAGTTCTTC.

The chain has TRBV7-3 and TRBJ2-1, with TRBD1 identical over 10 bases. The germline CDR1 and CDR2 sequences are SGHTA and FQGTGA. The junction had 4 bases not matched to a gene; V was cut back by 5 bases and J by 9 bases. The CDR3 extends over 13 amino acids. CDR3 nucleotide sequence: TGTGCCAGCAGCCCGACAGGGGGCATTGAGCAGTTCTTC. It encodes CASSPTGGIEQFF. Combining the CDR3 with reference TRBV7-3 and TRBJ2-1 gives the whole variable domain GAGVSQTPSNKVTEKGKYVELRCDPISGHTALYWYRQSLGQGPEFLIYFQGTGAADDSGLPNDRFFAVRPEGSVSTLKIQRTERGDSAVYLCASSPTGGIEQFFGPGTRLTVL.

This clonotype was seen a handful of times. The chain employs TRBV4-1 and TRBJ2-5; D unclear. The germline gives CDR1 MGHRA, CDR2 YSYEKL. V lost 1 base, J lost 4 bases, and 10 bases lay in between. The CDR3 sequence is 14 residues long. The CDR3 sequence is CASSQGPGSETQYF. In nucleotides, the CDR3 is TGCGCCAGCAGCCAAGGGCCTGGGTCAGAGACCCAGTACTTC.

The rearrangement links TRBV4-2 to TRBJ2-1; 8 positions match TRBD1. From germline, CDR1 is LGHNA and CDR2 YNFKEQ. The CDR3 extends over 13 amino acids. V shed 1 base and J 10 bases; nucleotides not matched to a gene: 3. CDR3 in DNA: TGTGCCAGCAGCCAAGCGACAGGGGACGAGCAGTTCTTC. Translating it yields CASSQATGDEQFF.

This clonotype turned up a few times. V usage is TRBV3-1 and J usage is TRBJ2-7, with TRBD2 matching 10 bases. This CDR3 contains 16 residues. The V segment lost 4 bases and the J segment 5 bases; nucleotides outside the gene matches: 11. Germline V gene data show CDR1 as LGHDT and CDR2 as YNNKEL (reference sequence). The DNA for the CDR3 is TGTGCCAGCAGCCCTCACCTCATGCTAGCGGGAGACGAGCAGTACTTC. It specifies CASSPHLMLAGDEQYF.

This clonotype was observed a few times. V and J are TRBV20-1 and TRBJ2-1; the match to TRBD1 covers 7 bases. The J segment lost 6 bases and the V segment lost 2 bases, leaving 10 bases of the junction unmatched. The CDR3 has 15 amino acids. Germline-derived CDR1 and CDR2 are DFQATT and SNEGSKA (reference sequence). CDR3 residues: CSARKRGRGRNEQFF. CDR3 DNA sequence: TGCAGTGCTAGAAAGAGGGGGCGAGGGCGCAATGAGCAGTTCTTC.

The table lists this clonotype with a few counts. CDR3 sequence: CSARVAYRNEQFF. DNA for the CDR3: TGCAGTGCTAGAGTGGCCTACCGCAATGAGCAGTTCTTC. The chain combines TRBV20-1 with TRBJ2-1; D unresolved. Germline CDR1 DFQATT, CDR2 SNEGSKA (reference sequence). V dropped 1 base and J dropped 6 bases, with 10 bases sitting between them. This CDR3 contains 13 residues.

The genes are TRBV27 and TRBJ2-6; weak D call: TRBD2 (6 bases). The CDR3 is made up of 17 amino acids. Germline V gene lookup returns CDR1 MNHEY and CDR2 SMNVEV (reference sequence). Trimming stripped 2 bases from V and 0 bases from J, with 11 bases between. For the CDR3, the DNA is TGTGCCAGCAGTTTAGCGGGACCGCTCTCTGGGGCCAACGTCCTGACTTTC. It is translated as CASSLAGPLSGANVLTF.

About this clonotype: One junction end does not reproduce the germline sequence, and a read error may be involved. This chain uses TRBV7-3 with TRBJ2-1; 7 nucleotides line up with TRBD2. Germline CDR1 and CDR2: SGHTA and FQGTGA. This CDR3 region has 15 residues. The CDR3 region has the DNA TGTGCCAGCAGCTTACTTGGGAGGGCCTATAATGAGCAGTTCTTC. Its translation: CASSLLGRAYNEQFF. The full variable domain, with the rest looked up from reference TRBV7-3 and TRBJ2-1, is GAGVSQTPSNKVTEKGKYVELRCDPISGHTALYWYRQSLGQGPEFLIYFQGTGAADDSGLPNDRFFAVRPEGSVSTLKIQRTERGDSAVYLCASSLLGRAYNEQFFGPGTRLTVL.

This chain's CDR3 is CASTRAANYGYTF. The CDR3 nucleotides are TGTGCCAGCACTCGGGCAGCAAACTATGGCTACACCTTC. V gene TRBV6-1 combines with J gene TRBJ1-2; D remains unclear. The CDR3 extends over 13 amino acids. The germline V gene encodes CDR1 MNHNS and CDR2 SASEGT. V lost 7 bases and J 2 bases, leaving 11 bases between the germline ends.

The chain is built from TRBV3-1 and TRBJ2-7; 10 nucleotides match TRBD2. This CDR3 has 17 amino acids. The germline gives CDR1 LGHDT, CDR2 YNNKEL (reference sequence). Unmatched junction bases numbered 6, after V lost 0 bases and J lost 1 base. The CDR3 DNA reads TGTGCCAGCAGCCAAGACTTCCTAGCGGGAGTTTCCTACGAGCAGTACTTC. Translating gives CASSQDFLAGVSYEQYF.

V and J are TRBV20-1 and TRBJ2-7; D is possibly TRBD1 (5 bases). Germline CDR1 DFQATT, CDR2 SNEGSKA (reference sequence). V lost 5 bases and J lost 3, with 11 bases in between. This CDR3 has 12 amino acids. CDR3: CSASGLSYEQYF. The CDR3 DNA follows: TGCAGTGCTTCAGGGTTGAGCTACGAGCAGTACTTC.

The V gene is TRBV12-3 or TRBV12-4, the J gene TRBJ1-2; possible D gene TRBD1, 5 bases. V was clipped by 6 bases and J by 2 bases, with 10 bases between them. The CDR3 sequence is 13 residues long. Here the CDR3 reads CASSGTGNYGYTF. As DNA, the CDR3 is TGTGCCAGCAGCGGGACGGGGAACTATGGCTACACCTTC.

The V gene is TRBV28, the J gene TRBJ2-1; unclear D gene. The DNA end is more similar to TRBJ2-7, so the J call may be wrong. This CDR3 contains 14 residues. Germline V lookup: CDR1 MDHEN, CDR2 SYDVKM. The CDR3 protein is CASSRWTSYNEQYF. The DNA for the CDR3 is TGTGCCAGCAGTCGGTGGACCTCCTACAATGAGCAGTACTTC.

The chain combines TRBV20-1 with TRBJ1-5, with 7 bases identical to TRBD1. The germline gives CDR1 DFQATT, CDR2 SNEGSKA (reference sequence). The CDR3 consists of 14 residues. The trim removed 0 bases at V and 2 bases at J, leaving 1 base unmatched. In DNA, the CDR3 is TGCAGTGCTAGAGAAGGGACAGGCAATCAGCCCCAGCATTTT. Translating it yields CSAREGTGNQPQHF.